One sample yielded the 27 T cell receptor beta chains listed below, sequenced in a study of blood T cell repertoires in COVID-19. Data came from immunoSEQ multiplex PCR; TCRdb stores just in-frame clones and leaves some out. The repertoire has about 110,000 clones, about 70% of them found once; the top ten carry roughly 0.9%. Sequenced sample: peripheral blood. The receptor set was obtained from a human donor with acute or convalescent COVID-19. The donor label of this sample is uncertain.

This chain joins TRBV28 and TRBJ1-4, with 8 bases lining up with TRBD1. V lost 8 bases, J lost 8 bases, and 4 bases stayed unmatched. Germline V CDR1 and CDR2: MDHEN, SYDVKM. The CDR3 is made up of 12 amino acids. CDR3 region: CASGDRLEKLFF. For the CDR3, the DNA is TGTGCCAGCGGGGACAGGCTCGAAAAACTGTTTTTT. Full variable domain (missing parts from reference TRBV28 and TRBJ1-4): DVKVTQSSRYLVKRTGEKVFLECVQDMDHENMFWYRQDPGLGLRLIYFSYDVKMKEKGDIPEGYSVSREKKERFSLILESASTNQTSMYLCASGDRLEKLFFGSGTQLSVL.

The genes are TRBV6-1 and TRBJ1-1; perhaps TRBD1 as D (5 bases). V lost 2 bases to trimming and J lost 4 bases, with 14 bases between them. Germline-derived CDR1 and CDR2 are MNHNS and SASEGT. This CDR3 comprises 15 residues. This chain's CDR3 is CASSESGSGATEAFF. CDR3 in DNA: TGTGCCAGCAGTGAATCAGGGTCAGGAGCCACTGAAGCTTTCTTT.

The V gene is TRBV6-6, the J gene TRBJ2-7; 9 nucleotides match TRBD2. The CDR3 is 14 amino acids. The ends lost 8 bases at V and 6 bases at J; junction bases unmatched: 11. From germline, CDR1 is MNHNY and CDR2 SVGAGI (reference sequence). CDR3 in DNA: TGTGCCAGCCTCCTGGACGGGCGGGGGGGCGAGCAGTACGTC. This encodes CASLLDGRGGEQYV.

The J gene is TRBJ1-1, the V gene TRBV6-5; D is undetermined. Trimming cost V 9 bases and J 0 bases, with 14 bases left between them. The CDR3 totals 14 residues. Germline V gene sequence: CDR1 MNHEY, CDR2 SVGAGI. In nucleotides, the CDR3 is TGTGCCAGTGTCCTAGCAACAGTGAACACTGAAGCTTTCTTT. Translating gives CASVLATVNTEAFF.

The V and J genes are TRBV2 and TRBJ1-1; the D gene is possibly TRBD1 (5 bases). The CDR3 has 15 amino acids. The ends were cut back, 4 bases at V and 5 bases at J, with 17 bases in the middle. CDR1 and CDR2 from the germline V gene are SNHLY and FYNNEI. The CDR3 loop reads CASSVQGLGGTEAFF. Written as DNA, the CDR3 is TGTGCCAGCAGTGTTCAGGGTTTAGGAGGGACTGAAGCTTTCTTT. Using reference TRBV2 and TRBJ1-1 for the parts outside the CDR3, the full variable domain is EPEVTQTPSHQVTQMGQEVILRCVPISNHLYFYWYRQILGQKVEFLVSFYNNEISEKSEIFDDQFSVERPDGSNFTLKIRSTKLEDSAMYFCASSVQGLGGTEAFFGQGTRLTVV.

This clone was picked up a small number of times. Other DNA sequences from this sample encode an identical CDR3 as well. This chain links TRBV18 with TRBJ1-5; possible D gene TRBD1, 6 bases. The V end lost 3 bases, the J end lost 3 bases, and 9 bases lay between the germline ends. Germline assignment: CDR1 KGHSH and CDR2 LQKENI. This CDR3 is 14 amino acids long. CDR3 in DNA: TGTGCCAGCTCACCGTCAGGGGACAATCAGCCCCAGCATTTT. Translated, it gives CASSPSGDNQPQHF.

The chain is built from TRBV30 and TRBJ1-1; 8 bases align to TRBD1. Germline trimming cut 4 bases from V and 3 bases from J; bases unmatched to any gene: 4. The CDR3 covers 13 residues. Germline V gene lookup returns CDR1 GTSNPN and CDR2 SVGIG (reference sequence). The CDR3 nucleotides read TGTGCCTGGACCGAACAGGGGGACACTGAAGCTTTCTTT. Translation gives CAWTEQGDTEAFF.

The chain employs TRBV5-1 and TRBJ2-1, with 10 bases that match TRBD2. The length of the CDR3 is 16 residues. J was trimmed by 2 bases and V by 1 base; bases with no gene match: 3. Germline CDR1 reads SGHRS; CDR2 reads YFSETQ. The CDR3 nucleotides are TGCGCCAGCAGCTTGCCTAGCGGGGGAACCTACAATGAGCAGTTCTTC. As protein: CASSLPSGGTYNEQFF.

CDR3 protein: CATSRASSTDTQYF. The CDR3 DNA reads as TGTGCCACCAGCAGGGCCAGCAGCACAGATACGCAGTATTTT. The rearrangement joins TRBV24-1 to TRBJ2-3; a possible D gene is TRBD1 (5 bases). V was pared by 7 bases and J by 0 bases, with 10 bases between. The CDR3 contains 14 residues. The germline CDR1 and CDR2 sequences are KGHDR and SFDVKD.

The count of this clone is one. Written as DNA, the CDR3 is TGTGCCAGCAGGAGAAATAGCAATCAGCCCCAGCATTTT. It translates to CASRRNSNQPQHF. This chain connects TRBV12-3 or TRBV12-4 to TRBJ1-5; no reliable D call. The CDR3 sequence is 13 residues long. The germline V and J ends were trimmed by 6 bases and 0 bases, with 6 bases remaining between them.

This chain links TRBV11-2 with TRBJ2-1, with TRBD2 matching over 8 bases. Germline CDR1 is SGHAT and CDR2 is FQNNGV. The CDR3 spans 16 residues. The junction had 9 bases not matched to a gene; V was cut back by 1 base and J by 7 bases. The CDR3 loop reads CASSLGWSGGENEQFF. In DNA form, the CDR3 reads TGTGCCAGCAGCTTAGGATGGAGCGGGGGAGAGAATGAGCAGTTCTTC.

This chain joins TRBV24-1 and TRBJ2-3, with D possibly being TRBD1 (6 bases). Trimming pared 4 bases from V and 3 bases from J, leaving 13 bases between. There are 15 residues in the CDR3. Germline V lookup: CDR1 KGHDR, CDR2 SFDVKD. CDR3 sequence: CATSDWSRGTDTQYF. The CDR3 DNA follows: TGTGCCACCAGTGACTGGTCGAGGGGGACAGATACGCAGTATTTT.

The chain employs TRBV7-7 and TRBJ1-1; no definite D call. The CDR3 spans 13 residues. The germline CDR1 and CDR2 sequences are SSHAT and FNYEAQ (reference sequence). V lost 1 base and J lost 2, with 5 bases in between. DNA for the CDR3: TGTGCCAGCAGCTTAGACAGAAACACTGAAGCTTTCTTT. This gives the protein CASSLDRNTEAFF.

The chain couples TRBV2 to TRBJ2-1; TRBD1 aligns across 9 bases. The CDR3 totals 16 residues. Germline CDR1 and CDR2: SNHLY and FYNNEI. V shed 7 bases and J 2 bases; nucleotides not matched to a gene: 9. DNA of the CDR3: TGTGCCAGCAAGGCCGCCGGGACAGGGACCTACAATGAGCAGTTCTTC. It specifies CASKAAGTGTYNEQFF.

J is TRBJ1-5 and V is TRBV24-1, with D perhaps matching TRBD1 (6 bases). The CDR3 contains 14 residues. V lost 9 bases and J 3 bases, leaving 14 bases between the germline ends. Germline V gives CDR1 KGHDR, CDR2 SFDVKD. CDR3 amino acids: CATAGTQNNQPQHF. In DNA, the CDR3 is TGTGCCACCGCCGGGACACAAAACAATCAGCCCCAGCATTTT.

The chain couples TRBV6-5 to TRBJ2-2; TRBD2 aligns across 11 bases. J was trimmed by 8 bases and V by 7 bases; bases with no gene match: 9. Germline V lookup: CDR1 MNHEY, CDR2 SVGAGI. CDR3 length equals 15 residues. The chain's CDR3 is CASTFSGGASGELFF. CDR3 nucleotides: TGTGCCAGCACCTTTAGCGGGGGGGCCTCTGGGGAGCTGTTTTTT.

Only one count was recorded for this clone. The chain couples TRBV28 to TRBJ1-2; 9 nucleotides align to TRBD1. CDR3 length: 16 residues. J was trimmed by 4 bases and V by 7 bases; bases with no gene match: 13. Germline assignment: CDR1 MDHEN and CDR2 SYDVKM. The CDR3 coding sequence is TGTGCCAGCAAGGGGGACAGGGCGGAAGGCGTCTATGGCTACACCTTC. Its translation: CASKGDRAEGVYGYTF.

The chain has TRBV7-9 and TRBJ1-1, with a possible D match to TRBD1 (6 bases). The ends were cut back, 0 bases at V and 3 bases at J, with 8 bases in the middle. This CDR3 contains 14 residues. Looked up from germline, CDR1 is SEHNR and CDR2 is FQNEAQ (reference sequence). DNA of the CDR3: TGTGCCAGCAGCTTAGCGGCAGGGGACACTGAAGCTTTCTTT. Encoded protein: CASSLAAGDTEAFF.

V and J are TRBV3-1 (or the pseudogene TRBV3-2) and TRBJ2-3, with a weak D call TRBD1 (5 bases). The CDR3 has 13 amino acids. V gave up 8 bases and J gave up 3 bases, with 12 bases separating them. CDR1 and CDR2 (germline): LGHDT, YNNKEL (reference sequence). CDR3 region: CASRRGATDTQYF. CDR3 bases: TGTGCCAGCCGCCGTGGGGCTACAGATACGCAGTATTTT.

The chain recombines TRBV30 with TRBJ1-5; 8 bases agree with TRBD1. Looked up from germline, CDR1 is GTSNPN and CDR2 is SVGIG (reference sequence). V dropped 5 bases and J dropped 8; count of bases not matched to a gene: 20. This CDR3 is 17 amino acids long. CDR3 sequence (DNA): TGTGCCTGGGGAGACCGACGGACAGGGAGGTTGATGGAGCCCCAGCATTTT. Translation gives CAWGDRRTGRLMEPQHF.

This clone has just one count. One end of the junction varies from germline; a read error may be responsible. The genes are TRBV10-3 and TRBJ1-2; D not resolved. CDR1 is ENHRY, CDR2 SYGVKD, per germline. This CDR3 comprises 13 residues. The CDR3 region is CTISESIWEGYTF. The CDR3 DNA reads TGTACCATCAGTGAGTCGATCTGGGAGGGCTACACCTTC.

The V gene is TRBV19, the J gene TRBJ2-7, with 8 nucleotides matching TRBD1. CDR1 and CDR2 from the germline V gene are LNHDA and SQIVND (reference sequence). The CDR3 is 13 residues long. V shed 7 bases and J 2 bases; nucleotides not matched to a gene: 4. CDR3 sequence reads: CASTGTGTYEQYF. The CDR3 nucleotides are TGTGCCAGTACCGGGACAGGTACCTACGAGCAGTACTTC.

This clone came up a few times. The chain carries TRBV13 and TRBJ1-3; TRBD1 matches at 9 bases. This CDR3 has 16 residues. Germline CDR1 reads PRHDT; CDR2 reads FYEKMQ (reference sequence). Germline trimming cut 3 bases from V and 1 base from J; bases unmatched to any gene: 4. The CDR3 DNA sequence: TGTGCCAGCAGCTTCGGGACAGGGACGTCTGGAAACACCATATATTTT. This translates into CASSFGTGTSGNTIYF.

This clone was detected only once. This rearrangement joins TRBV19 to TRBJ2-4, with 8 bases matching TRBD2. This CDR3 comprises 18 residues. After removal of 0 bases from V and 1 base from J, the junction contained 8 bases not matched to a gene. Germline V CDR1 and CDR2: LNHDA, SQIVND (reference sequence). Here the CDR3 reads CASSIDGSGGPAKNIQYF. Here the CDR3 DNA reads TGTGCCAGTAGTATAGATGGGTCGGGGGGGCCGGCCAAAAACATTCAGTACTTC.

The CDR3 DNA is TGTGCCAGCAGTTTACTGACAGGGGTGGTACGGTCCTACAATGAGCAGTTCTTC. It yields the protein CASSLLTGVVRSYNEQFF. The V gene is TRBV27, the J gene TRBJ2-1; 8 bases match TRBD1. Trimming at V came to 2 bases and at J to 1 base, leaving 10 bases not matched to a gene. Germline loops: CDR1 MNHEY, CDR2 SMNVEV (reference sequence). This CDR3 spans 18 amino acids.

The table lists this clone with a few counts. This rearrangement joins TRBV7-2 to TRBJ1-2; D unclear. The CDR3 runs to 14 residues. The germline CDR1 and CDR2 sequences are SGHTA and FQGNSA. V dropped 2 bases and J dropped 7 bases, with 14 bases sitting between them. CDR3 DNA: TGTGCCAGCAGCTTACGGGAGGGTGTGTCTGGCTACACCTTC. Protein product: CASSLREGVSGYTF.

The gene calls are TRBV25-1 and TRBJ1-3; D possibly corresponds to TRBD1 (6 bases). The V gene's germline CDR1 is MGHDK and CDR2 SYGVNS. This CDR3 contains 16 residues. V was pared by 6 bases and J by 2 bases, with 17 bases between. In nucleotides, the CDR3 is TGTGCCAGCAGCGGCTCCCAGGGGTTGGCTGGAAACACCATATATTTT. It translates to CASSGSQGLAGNTIYF.